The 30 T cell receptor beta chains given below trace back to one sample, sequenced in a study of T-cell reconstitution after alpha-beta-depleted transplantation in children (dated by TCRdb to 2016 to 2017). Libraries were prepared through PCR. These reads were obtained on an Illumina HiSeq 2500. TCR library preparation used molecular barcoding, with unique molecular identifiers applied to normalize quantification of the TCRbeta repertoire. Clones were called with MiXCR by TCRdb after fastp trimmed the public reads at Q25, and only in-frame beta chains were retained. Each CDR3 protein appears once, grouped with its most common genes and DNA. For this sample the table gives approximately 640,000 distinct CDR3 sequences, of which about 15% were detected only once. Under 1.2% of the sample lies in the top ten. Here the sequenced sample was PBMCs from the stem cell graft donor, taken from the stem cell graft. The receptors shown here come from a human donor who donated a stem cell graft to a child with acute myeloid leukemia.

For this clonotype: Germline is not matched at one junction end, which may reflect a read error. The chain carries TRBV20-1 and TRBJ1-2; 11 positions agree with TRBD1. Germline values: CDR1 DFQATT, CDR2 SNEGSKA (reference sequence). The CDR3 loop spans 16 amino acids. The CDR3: CCATHGGQGVSYGYTF. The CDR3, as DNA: TGCTGTGCAACTCACGGGGGACAGGGGGTTTCCTATGGCTACACCTTC.

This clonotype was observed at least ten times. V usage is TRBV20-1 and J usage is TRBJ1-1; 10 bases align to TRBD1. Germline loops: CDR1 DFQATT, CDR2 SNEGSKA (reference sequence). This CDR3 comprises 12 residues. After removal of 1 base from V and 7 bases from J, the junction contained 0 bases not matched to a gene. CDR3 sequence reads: CSARGTGGEAFF. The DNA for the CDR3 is TGCAGTGCTAGAGGGACAGGGGGTGAAGCTTTCTTT.

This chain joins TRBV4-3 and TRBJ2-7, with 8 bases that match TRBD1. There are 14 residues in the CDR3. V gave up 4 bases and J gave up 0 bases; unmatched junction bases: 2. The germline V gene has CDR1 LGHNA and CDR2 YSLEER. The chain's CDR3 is CASSRDRYSYEQYF. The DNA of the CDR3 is TGCGCCAGCAGCCGGGACAGGTACTCCTACGAGCAGTACTTC.

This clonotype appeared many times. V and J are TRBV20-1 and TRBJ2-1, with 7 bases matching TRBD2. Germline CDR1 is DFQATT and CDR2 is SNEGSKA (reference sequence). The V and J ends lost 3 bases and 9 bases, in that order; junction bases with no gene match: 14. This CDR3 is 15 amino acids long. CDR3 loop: CSARPGLTSSGEQFF. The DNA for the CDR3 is TGCAGTGCTAGGCCGGGACTAACTTCGTCCGGTGAGCAGTTCTTC.

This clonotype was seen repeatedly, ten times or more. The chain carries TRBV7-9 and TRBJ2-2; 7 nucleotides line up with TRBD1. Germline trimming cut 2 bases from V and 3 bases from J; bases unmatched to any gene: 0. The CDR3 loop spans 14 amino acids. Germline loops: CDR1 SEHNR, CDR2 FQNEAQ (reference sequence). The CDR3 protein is CASSLTGDTGELFF. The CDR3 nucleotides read TGTGCCAGCAGCTTAACAGGGGACACCGGGGAGCTGTTTTTT.

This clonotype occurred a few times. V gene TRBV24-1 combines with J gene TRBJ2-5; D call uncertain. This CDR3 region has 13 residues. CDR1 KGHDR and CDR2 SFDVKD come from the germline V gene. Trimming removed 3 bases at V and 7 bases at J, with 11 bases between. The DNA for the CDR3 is TGTGCCACCAGTGATCGAGGATTCGGGACCCAGTACTTC. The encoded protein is CATSDRGFGTQYF.

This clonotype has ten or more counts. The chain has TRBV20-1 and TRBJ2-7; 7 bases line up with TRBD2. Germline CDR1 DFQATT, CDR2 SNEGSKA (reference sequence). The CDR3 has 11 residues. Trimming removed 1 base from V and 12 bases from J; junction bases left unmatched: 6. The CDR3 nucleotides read TGCAGTGCTAGAGCCGGGGAGGGGTTGTACTTC. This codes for CSARAGEGLYF.

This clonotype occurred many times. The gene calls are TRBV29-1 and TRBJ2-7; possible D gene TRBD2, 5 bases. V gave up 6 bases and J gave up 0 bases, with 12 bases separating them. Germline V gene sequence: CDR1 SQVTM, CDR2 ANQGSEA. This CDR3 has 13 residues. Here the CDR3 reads CSVARSGSYEQYF. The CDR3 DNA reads TGCAGCGTGGCGCGGAGCGGCTCCTACGAGCAGTACTTC.

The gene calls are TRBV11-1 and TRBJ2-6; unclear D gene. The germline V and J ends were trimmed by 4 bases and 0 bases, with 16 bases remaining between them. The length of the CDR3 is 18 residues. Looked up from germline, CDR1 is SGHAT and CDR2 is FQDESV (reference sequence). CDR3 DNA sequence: TGTGCCAGCAGCTCTAGGACGGCACTCTACTCTGGGGCCAACGTCCTGACTTTC. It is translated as CASSSRTALYSGANVLTF. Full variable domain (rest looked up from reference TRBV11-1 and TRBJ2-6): EAEVAQSPRYKITEKSQAVAFWCDPISGHATLYWYRQILGQGPELLVQFQDESVVDDSQLPKDRFSAERLKGVDSTLKIQPAELGDSAMYLCASSSRTALYSGANVLTFGAGSRLTVL.

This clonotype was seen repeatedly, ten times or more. This chain's CDR3 is CSVPSSGGFAAGELFF. DNA of the CDR3: TGCAGCGTTCCCTCTAGCGGGGGGTTCGCAGCCGGGGAGCTGTTTTTT. The chain has TRBV29-1 and TRBJ2-2, with 11 positions matching TRBD2. Per germline, CDR1 SQVTM and CDR2 ANQGSEA. The ends lost 5 bases at V and 6 bases at J; junction bases unmatched: 11. CDR3 size: 16 residues.

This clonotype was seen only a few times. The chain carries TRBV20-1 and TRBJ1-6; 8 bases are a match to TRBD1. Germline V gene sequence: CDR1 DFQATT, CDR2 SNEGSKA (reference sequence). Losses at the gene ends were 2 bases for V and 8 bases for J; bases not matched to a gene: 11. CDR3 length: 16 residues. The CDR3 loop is CSARPLGQAIYSPLHF. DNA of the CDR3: TGCAGTGCTAGACCCTTGGGACAGGCGATATATTCACCCCTCCACTTT.

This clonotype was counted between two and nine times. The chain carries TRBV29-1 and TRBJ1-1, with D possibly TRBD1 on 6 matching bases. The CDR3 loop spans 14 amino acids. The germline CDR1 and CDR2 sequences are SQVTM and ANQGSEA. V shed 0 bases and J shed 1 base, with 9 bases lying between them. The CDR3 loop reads CSVEEATGNTEAFF. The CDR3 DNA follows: TGCAGCGTTGAAGAGGCGACAGGGAACACTGAAGCTTTCTTT.

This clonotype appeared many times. In DNA form, the CDR3 reads TGCAGTGCGTGGGGGAACACTGAAGCTTTCTTT. Protein: CSAWGNTEAFF. The chain is built from TRBV20-1 and TRBJ1-1, with no clear D. CDR3 length: 11 amino acids. Germline V CDR1 and CDR2: DFQATT, SNEGSKA (reference sequence). Trimming shortened V by 6 bases and J by 1 base, and 6 bases separated the two germline ends.

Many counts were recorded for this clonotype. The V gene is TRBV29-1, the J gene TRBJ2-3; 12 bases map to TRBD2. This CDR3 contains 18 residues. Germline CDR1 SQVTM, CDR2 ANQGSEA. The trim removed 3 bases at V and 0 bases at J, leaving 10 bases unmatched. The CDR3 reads CSVDEHETSGGSTDTQYF. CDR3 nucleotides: TGCAGCGTTGACGAACACGAGACTAGCGGGGGCAGCACAGATACGCAGTATTTT.

The CDR3 bases are TGTGCCAGCAGCTTCACTAGCGGAACTAGCACAGATACGCAGTATTTT. This gives the protein CASSFTSGTSTDTQYF. This rearrangement joins TRBV11-2 to TRBJ2-3; TRBD2 matches at 8 bases. Germline loops: CDR1 SGHAT, CDR2 FQNNGV. This CDR3 has 16 residues. The J segment lost 0 bases and the V segment lost 3 bases, leaving 5 bases of the junction unmatched. The full variable domain, with the rest looked up from reference TRBV11-2 and TRBJ2-3, is EAGVAQSPRYKIIEKRQSVAFWCNPISGHATLYWYQQILGQGPKLLIQFQNNGVVDDSQLPKDRFSAERLKGVDSTLKIQPAKLEDSAVYLCASSFTSGTSTDTQYFGPGTRLTVL.

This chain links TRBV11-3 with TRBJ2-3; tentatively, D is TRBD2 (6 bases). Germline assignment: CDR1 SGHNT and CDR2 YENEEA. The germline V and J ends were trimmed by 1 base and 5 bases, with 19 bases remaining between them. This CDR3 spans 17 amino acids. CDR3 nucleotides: TGTGCCAGCAGCTTAGGTGCGGGAAGGGAAAGAATAGATACGCAGTATTTT. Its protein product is CASSLGAGRERIDTQYF.

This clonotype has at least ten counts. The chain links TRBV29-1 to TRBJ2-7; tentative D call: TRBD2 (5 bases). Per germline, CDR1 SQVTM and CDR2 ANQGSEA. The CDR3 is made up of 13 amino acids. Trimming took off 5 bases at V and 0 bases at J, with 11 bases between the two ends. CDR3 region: CSVLLTSSYEQYF. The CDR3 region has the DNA TGCAGCGTTCTACTCACTAGCTCCTACGAGCAGTACTTC.

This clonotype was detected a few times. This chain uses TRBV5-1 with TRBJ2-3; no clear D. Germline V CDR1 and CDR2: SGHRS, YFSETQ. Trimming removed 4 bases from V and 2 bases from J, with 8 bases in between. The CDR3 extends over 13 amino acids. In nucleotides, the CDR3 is TGCGCCAGCAGCGGCAGGAACACAGATACGCAGTATTTT. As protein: CASSGRNTDTQYF.

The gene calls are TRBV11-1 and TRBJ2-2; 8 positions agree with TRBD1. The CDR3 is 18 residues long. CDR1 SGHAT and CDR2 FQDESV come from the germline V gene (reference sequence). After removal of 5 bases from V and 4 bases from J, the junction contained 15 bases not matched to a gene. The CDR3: CASSKRQGPKTTTGELFF. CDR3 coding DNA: TGTGCCAGCAGCAAGCGACAGGGGCCGAAAACCACCACCGGGGAGCTGTTTTTT.

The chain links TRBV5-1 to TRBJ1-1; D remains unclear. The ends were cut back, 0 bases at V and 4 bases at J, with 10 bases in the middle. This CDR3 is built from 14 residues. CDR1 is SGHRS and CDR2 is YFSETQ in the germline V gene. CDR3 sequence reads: CASSLEGMGTEAFF. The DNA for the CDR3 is TGCGCCAGCAGCTTGGAAGGGATGGGCACTGAAGCTTTCTTT.

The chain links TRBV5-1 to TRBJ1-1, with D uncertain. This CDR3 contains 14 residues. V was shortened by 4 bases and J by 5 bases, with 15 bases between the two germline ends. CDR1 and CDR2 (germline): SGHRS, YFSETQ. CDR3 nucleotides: TGCGCCAGCAGCCTAGGGATCGGGTGGACTGAAGCTTTCTTT. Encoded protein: CASSLGIGWTEAFF.

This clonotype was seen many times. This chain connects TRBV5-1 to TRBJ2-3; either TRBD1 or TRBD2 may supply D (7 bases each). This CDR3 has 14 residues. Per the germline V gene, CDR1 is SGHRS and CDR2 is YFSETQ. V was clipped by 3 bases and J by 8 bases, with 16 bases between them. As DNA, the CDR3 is TGCGCCAGCAGCTCGACAGGGAGGGGGGGTACGCAGTATTTT. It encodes CASSSTGRGGTQYF.

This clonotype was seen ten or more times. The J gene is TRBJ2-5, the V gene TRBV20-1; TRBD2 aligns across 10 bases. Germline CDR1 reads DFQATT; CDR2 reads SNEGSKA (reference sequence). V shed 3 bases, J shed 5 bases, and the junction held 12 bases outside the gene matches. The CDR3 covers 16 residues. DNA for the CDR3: TGCAGTGCTAGGCCGTCTTTTAGCGGGGGGTTGGAGACCCAGTACTTC. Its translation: CSARPSFSGGLETQYF.

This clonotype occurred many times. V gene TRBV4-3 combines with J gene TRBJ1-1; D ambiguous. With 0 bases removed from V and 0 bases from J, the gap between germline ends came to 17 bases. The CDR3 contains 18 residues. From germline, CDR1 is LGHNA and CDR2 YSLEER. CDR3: CASSQDLDGSLMNTEAFF. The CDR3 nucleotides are TGCGCCAGCAGCCAAGATCTAGATGGTAGCCTCATGAACACTGAAGCTTTCTTT.

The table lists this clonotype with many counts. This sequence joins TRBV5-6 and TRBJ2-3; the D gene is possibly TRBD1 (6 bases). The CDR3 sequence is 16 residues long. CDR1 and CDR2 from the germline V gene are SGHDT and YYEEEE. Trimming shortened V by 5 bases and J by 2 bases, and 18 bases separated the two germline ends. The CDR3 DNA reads TGTGCCAGCAGATTCCTTATGACAGGTTACACAGATACGCAGTATTTT. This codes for CASRFLMTGYTDTQYF. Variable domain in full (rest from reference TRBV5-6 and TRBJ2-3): DAGVTQSPTHLIKTRGQQVTLRCSPKSGHDTVSWYQQALGQGPQFIFQYYEEEERQRGNFPDRFSGHQFPNYSSELNVNALLLGDSALYLCASRFLMTGYTDTQYFGPGTRLTVL.

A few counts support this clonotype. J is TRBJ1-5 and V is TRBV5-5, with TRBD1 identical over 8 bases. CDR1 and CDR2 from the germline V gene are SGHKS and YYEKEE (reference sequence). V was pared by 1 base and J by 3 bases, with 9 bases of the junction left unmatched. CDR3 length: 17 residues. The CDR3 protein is CASSLLFGQGYNQPQHF. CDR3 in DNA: TGTGCCAGCAGCTTGTTATTCGGACAGGGATACAATCAGCCCCAGCATTTT.

The CDR3 reads CASSRLQAGNTIYF. In DNA form, the CDR3 reads TGTGCCAGCAGCCGTCTCCAGGCTGGAAACACCATATATTTT. The chain has TRBV7-8 and TRBJ1-3; D is unresolved. Germline loops: CDR1 SGHVS, CDR2 FQNEAQ. V was shortened by 5 bases and J by 2 bases, with 10 bases between the two germline ends. This CDR3 region has 14 residues.

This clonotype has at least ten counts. The chain's CDR3 is CSVMPGTVGFVSGYTF. In DNA, the CDR3 is TGCAGCGTTATGCCAGGGACAGTGGGTTTCGTATCTGGCTACACCTTC. This chain links TRBV29-1 with TRBJ1-2, with 7 bases lining up with TRBD1. V gave up 5 bases and J gave up 7 bases; unmatched junction bases: 19. CDR1 SQVTM and CDR2 ANQGSEA come from the germline V gene. This CDR3 spans 16 amino acids.

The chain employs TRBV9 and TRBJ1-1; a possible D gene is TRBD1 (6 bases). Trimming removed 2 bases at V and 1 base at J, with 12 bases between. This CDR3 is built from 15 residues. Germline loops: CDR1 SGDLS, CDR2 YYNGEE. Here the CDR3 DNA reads TGTGCCAGCAGCGTCCAAGGACAGCGGAACACTGAAGCTTTCTTT. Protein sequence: CASSVQGQRNTEAFF. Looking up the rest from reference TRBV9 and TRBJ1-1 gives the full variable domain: DSGVTQTPKHLITATGQRVTLRCSPRSGDLSVYWYQQSLDQGLQFLIQYYNGEERAKGNILERFSAQQFPDLHSELNLSSLELGDSALYFCASSVQGQRNTEAFFGQGTRLTVV.

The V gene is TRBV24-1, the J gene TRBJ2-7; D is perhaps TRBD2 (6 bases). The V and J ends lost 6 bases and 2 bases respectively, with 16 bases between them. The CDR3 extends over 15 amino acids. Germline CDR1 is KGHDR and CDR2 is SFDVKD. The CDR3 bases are TGTGCCACCAGTCCCAGCAGCGCGGGGACCTACGAGCAGTACTTC. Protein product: CATSPSSAGTYEQYF.